This T cell receptor (beta chain) came from a study of T cell changes during pregnancy in multiple sclerosis. The method was immunoSEQ multiplex PCR; TCRdb's version includes in-frame clones alone and lacks a portion of them. Of some 46,000 clones in the sample, roughly 92% were seen once. V lost 1 base to trimming and J lost 5 bases, with 9 bases between them. Per the germline V gene, CDR1 is KGHSH and CDR2 is LQKENI. The CDR3 loop spans 14 amino acids. This receptor was obtained from a female donor with multiple sclerosis, enrolled in a pregnancy study. The sequenced sample was CD4+ T cells from peripheral blood mononuclear cells, obtained after pregnancy. The rearrangement uses TRBV18 and TRBJ2-1, with D tentatively TRBD2 (5 bases). CDR3 sequence reads: CASSPLTRNNEQFF. DNA of the CDR3: TGTGCCAGCTCACCACTTACTAGAAACAATGAGCAGTTCTTC.